This TCR beta chain came from a study of T cells in Graves' hyperthyroidism and ophthalmopathy. In this sample, this clonotype turned up a few times. RNA transcripts were the template for amplifying TCR beta CDR3 regions. In the first-round RT-PCR of the TCR CDR3, the HTBI primer set was used. TCRdb itself ran the multiplex PCR reads through MiXCR, one entry per CDR3 protein. The sample shows nearly 110,000 distinct CDR3 sequences, about 17% of them seen only once. The V end lost 6 bases, the J end lost 0 bases, and 8 bases lay between the germline ends. CDR3 length equals 13 residues. Germline V gene sequence: CDR1 SGHDN, CDR2 FVKESK.

Material: blood. The J gene is TRBJ1-1, the V gene TRBV14; D is undetermined. The receptor's source is a woman aged 45-60 years with Graves' hyperthyroidism. CDR3 protein: CASREALNTEAFF. CDR3 bases: TGTGCCAGCAGGGAGGCCCTGAACACTGAAGCTTTCTTT.